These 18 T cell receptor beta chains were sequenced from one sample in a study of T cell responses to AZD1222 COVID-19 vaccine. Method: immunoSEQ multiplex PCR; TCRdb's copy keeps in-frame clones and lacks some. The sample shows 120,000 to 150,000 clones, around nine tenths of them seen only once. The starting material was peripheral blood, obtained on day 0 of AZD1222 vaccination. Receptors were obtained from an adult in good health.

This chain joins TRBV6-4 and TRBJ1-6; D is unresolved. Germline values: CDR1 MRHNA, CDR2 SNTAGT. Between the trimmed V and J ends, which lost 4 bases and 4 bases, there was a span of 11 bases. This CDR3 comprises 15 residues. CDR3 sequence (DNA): TGTGCCAGCAGTGTAGACCCTTGGTATAATTCACCCCTCCACTTT. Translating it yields CASSVDPWYNSPLHF.

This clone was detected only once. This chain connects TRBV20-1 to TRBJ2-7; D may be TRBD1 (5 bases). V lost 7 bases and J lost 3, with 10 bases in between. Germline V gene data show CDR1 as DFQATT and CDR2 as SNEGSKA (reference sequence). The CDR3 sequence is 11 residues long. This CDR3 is CSVPGYYEQYF. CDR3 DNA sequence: TGCAGTGTCCCAGGGTACTACGAGCAGTACTTC.

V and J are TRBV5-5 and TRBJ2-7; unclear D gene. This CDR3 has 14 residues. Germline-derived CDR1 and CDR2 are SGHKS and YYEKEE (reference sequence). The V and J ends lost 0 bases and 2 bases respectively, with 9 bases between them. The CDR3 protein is CASSLETAAYEQYF. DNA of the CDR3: TGTGCCAGCAGCTTGGAAACTGCGGCCTACGAGCAGTACTTC. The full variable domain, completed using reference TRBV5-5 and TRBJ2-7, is DAGVTQSPTHLIKTRGQQVTLRCSPISGHKSVSWYQQVLGQGPQFIFQYYEKEERGRGNFPDRFSARQFPNYSSELNVNALLLGDSALYLCASSLETAAYEQYFGPGTRLTVT.

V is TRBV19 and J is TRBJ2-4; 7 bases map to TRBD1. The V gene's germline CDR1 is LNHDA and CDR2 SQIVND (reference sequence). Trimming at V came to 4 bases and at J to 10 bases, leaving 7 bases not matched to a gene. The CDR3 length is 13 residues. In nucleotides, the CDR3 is TGTGCCAGTAGTAGTACAGGGGTGGGGATTCAGTACTTC. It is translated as CASSSTGVGIQYF.

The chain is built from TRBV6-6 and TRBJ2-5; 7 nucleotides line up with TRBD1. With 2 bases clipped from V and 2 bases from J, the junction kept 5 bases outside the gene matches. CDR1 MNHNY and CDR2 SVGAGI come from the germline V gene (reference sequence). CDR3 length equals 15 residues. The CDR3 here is CASSYGTGAQETQYF. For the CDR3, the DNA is TGTGCCAGCAGTTACGGTACAGGGGCACAAGAGACCCAGTACTTC.

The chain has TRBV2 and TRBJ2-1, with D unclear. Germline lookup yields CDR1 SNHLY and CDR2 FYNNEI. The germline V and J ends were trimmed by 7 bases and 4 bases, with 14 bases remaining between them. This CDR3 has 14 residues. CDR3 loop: CASTTATTYNEQFF. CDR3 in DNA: TGTGCCAGCACCACTGCCACTACGTACAATGAGCAGTTCTTC.

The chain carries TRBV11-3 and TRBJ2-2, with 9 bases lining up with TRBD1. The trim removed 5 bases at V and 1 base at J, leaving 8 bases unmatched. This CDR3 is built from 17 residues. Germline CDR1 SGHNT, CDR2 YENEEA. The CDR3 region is CASSPRRGQGNTGELFF. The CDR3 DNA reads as TGTGCCAGCAGCCCTAGGAGGGGACAGGGGAACACCGGGGAGCTGTTTTTT. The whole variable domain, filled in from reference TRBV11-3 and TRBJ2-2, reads EAGVVQSPRYKIIEKKQPVAFWCNPISGHNTLYWYLQNLGQGPELLIRYENEEAVDDSQLPKDRFSAERLKGVDSTLKIQPAELGDSAVYLCASSPRRGQGNTGELFFGEGSRLTVL.

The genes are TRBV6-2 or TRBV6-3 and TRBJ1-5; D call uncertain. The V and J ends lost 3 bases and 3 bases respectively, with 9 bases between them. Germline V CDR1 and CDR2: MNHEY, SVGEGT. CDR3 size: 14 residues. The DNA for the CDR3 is TGTGCCAGCAGTTATAGGCAGATCAATCAGCCCCAGCATTTT. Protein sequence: CASSYRQINQPQHF.

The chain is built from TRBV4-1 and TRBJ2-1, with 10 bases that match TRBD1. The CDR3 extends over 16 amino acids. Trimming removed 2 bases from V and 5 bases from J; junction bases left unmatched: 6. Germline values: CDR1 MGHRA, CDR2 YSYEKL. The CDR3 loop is CASSQTPGQGNNEQFF. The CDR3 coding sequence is TGCGCCAGCAGCCAAACCCCGGGACAGGGGAACAATGAGCAGTTCTTC.

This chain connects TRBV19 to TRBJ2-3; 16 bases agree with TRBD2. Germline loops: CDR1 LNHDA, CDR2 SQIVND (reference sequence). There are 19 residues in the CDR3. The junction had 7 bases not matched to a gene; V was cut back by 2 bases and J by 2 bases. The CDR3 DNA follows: TGTGCCAGTAGTATACAGGGGACTAGCGGGGGGGTCCTCACAGATACGCAGTATTTT. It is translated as CASSIQGTSGGVLTDTQYF.

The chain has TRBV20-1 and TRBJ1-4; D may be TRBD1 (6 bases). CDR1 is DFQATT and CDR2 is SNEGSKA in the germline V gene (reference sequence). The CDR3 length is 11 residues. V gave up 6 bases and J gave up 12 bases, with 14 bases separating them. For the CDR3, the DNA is TGCAGTGCGAAAGGGGGAAGGGAACTGTTTTTT. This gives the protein CSAKGGRELFF.

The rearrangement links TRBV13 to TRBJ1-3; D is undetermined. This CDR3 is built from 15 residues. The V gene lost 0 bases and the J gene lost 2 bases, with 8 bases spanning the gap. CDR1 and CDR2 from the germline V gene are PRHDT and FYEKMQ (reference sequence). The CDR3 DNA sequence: TGTGCCAGCAGCTTAGGCGGGGAACCTGGAAACACCATATATTTT. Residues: CASSLGGEPGNTIYF.

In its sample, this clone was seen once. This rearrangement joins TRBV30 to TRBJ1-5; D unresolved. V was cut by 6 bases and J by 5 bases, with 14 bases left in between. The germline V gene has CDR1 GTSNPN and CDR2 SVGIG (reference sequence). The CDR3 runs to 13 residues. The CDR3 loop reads CACSSSEDQPQHF. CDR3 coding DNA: TGTGCCTGTTCTTCATCGGAGGATCAGCCCCAGCATTTT.

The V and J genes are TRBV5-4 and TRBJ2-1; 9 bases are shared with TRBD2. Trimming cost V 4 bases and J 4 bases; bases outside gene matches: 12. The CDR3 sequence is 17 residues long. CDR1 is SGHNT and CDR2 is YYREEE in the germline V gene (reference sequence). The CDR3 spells CASSTQLAGEIYNEQFF. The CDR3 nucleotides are TGTGCCAGCAGCACACAATTAGCGGGAGAGATATACAATGAGCAGTTCTTC.

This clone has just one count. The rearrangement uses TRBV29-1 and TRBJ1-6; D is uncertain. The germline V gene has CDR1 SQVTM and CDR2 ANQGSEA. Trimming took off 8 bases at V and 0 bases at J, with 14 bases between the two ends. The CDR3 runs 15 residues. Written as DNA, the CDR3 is TGCAGCCTCATCTACCCAAGCTCCTATAATTCACCCCTCCACTTT. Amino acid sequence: CSLIYPSSYNSPLHF.

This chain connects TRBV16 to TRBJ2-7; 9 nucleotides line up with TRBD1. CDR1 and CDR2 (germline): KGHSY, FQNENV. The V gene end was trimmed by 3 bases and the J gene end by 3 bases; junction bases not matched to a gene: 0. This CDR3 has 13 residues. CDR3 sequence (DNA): TGTGCCAGCAGCCAGGACAGGGGCTACGAGCAGTACTTC. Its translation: CASSQDRGYEQYF.

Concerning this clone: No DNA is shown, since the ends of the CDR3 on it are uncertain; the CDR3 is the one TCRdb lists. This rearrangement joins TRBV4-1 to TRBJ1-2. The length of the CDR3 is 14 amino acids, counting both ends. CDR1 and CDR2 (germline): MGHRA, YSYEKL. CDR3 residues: CASSQVVGDGSCTF.

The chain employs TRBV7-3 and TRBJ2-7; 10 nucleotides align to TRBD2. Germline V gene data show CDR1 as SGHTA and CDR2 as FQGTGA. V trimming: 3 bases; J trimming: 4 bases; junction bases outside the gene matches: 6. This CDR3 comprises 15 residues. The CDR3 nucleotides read TGTGCCAGCAGCTTGGGACTAGCGCCACCATACGAGCAGTACTTC. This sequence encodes CASSLGLAPPYEQYF.